Below, 20 T cell receptor beta chains from the same sample are listed, as sequenced in a study of T-cell reconstitution after alpha-beta-depleted transplantation in children. Unique molecular identifiers featured in how the TCRbeta library was prepared. One entry per CDR3 protein, called by TCRdb with MiXCR from the PCR reads. The sample has about 870,000 distinct CDR3 sequences; roughly 15% are singletons. Source: PBMCs, mostly from graft donor cells, taken 360 days after TCRalphabeta/CD19-depleted stem cell transplant. These receptor sequences come from a male patient between 5 and 17 years old who had a stem cell transplant for acute lymphoblastic leukemia, so the T cells may come from the graft donor.

The chain has TRBV12-3 or TRBV12-4 and TRBJ2-4; 7 bases align to TRBD2. With V trimmed by 7 bases and J by 1 base, 16 bases remained unmatched. The CDR3 sequence is 18 residues long. This CDR3 reads CASTGGGRKIRAKNIQYF. In nucleotides, the CDR3 is TGTGCCAGCACGGGTGGCGGGAGAAAGATTAGGGCCAAAAACATTCAGTACTTC.

This clonotype was seen a few times. CDR3 sequence reads: CASSSGGSSSYEQYF. The CDR3, as DNA: TGTGCCAGCAGCTCAGGGGGTTCAAGCTCCTACGAGCAGTACTTC. The rearrangement joins TRBV7-8 to TRBJ2-7; TRBD1 matches at 7 bases. Trimming at V came to 4 bases and at J to 0 bases, leaving 6 bases not matched to a gene. The CDR3 totals 15 residues. Per the germline V gene, CDR1 is SGHVS and CDR2 is FQNEAQ.

This chain links TRBV9 with TRBJ1-2; D gene ambiguous. V was trimmed by 3 bases and J by 5 bases, leaving 11 bases between them. CDR1 is SGDLS, CDR2 YYNGEE, per germline. The CDR3 totals 13 residues. For the CDR3, the DNA is TGTGCCAGCAGCGGGAAGAAGACTTATGGCTACACCTTC. Translation: CASSGKKTYGYTF.

The J gene is TRBJ2-7, the V gene TRBV7-3; 10 positions agree with TRBD2. The CDR3 contains 19 residues. V lost 5 bases, J lost 3 bases, and 19 bases stayed unmatched. Germline V gives CDR1 SGHTA, CDR2 FQGTGA. The CDR3 loop is CASSTRASGRSLRIYEQYF. The CDR3 DNA reads as TGTGCCAGCAGCACACGGGCTAGCGGGAGATCCCTTAGGATCTACGAGCAGTACTTC.

This clonotype was seen ten or more times. The rearrangement joins TRBV7-6 to TRBJ2-7, with D unresolved. Germline loops: CDR1 SGHVS, CDR2 FNYEAQ. Deletions cut 4 bases from V and 6 bases from J, with 13 bases between. This CDR3 region has 13 residues. CDR3 DNA sequence: TGTGCCAGCAGCTCCAGACTCCTCCTCGAGCAGTACTTC. Amino acids: CASSSRLLLEQYF. Full variable domain (outside the CDR3, taken from reference TRBV7-6 and TRBJ2-7): GAGVSQSPRYKVTKRGQDVALRCDPISGHVSLYWYRQALGQGPEFLTYFNYEAQQDKSGLPNDRFSAERPEGSISTLTIQRTEQRDSAMYRCASSSRLLLEQYFGPGTRLTVT.

This chain connects TRBV7-8 to TRBJ2-1; D perhaps matches TRBD2 (6 bases). This CDR3 contains 17 residues. Trimming removed 5 bases from V and 3 bases from J, with 20 bases in between. Germline assignment: CDR1 SGHVS and CDR2 FQNEAQ. The CDR3 DNA sequence: TGTGCCAGCAGCCCGTTACTAGCTGGGGTACGCTACAATGAGCAGTTCTTC. Protein: CASSPLLAGVRYNEQFF. The full variable domain, rest sourced from reference TRBV7-8 and TRBJ2-1, is GAGVSQSPRYKVAKRGQDVALRCDPISGHVSLFWYQQALGQGPEFLTYFQNEAQLDKSGLPSDRFFAERPEGSVSTLKIQRTQQEDSAVYLCASSPLLAGVRYNEQFFGPGTRLTVL.

V gene TRBV16 combines with J gene TRBJ2-2; D call uncertain. The CDR3 covers 15 residues. The V gene's germline CDR1 is KGHSY and CDR2 FQNENV. V was clipped by 1 base and J by 2 bases, with 8 bases between them. CDR3 in DNA: TGTGCCAGCAGCCAATGGCCAGCCAACACCGGGGAGCTGTTTTTT. Translated: CASSQWPANTGELFF. Based on the CDR3 plus reference TRBV16 and TRBJ2-2, the full variable domain is GEEVAQTPKHLVRGEGQKAKLYCAPIKGHSYVFWYQQVLKNEFKFLISFQNENVFDETGMPKERFSAKCLPNSPCSLEIQATKLEDSAVYFCASSQWPANTGELFFGEGSRLTVL.

V gene TRBV18 combines with J gene TRBJ2-3; D call uncertain. This CDR3 has 12 residues. V shed 2 bases and J shed 4 bases, with 4 bases lying between them. In germline, CDR1 is KGHSH, CDR2 LQKENI. CDR3 in DNA: TGTGCCAGCTCACCAGCCGCAGATACGCAGTATTTT. Translation: CASSPAADTQYF.

This clonotype has more than one count but fewer than ten. The chain uses TRBV4-1 and TRBJ2-7, with TRBD2 identical over 7 bases. Germline V gene data show CDR1 as MGHRA and CDR2 as YSYEKL. V trimming: 0 bases; J trimming: 0 bases; junction bases outside the gene matches: 8. This CDR3 is built from 17 residues. CDR3 sequence: CASSQEGWEGGSYEQYF. In DNA, the CDR3 is TGCGCCAGCAGCCAAGAGGGGTGGGAGGGCGGCTCCTACGAGCAGTACTTC.

The chain carries TRBV29-1 and TRBJ1-4; TRBD1 is a possible D gene (6 bases). This CDR3 contains 16 residues. Between the trimmed V and J ends, which lost 5 bases and 3 bases, there was a span of 19 bases. CDR1 and CDR2 (germline): SQVTM, ANQGSEA. CDR3 coding DNA: TGCAGCGTTTTGGACAGACCCCGTAGGGCTAATGAAAAACTGTTTTTT. This gives the protein CSVLDRPRRANEKLFF.

This chain uses TRBV10-3 with TRBJ2-1; 7 nucleotides line up with TRBD2. The V segment lost 2 bases and the J segment 2 bases; nucleotides outside the gene matches: 3. CDR1 is ENHRY, CDR2 SYGVKD, per germline. The CDR3 extends over 15 amino acids. Here the CDR3 DNA reads TGTGCCATCAGTGAGGGGGGACTAACCTACAATGAGCAGTTCTTC. Translation: CAISEGGLTYNEQFF.

The V gene is TRBV11-2, the J gene TRBJ2-1, with TRBD1 matching 9 bases. Trimming at V came to 1 base and at J to 7 bases, leaving 5 bases not matched to a gene. Germline CDR1 reads SGHAT; CDR2 reads FQNNGV. This CDR3 region has 15 residues. CDR3 coding DNA: TGTGCCAGCAGCTTAGTGGGGACAGGGTGGAATGAGCAGTTCTTC. This sequence encodes CASSLVGTGWNEQFF.

The chain joins TRBV7-9 to TRBJ2-1; D may be TRBD1 (6 bases). Germline V lookup: CDR1 SEHNR, CDR2 FQNEAQ (reference sequence). V was pared by 6 bases and J by 3 bases, with 21 bases between. The length of the CDR3 is 17 residues. CDR3 bases: TGTGCCAGCAGGGTTGGACCGGACAGTCCGGGCTACAATGAGCAGTTCTTC. Its translation is CASRVGPDSPGYNEQFF.

This clonotype was counted many times. V and J are TRBV7-3 and TRBJ2-2, with D perhaps given as TRBD1 or TRBD2 (6 bases each). The V end was cut by 2 bases, the J end by 5 bases, with 12 bases between. The CDR3 is 15 residues long. Germline CDR1 SGHTA, CDR2 FQGTGA. CDR3 sequence: CASSLWQGRTGELFF. Here the CDR3 DNA reads TGTGCCAGCAGCTTATGGCAGGGGAGGACCGGGGAGCTGTTTTTT.

This clonotype was seen a handful of times. The CDR3: CASSPNLGGANVLTF. The DNA of the CDR3 is TGTGCCAGCAGTCCCAACTTAGGCGGGGCCAACGTCCTGACTTTC. The rearrangement links TRBV12-3 or TRBV12-4 to TRBJ2-6, with D unclear. This CDR3 region has 15 residues. Trimming removed 5 bases from V and 4 bases from J, with 12 bases in between.

This clonotype was observed many times. J is TRBJ2-7 and V is TRBV20-1, with a possible D match to TRBD1 (6 bases). Between the trimmed V and J ends, which lost 6 bases and 3 bases, there was a span of 18 bases. The CDR3 is made up of 14 amino acids. The germline V gene encodes CDR1 DFQATT and CDR2 SNEGSKA (reference sequence). The CDR3 coding sequence is TGCAGTGCCCCCGGGACATCTTCGTACTACGAGCAGTACTTC. Encoded protein: CSAPGTSSYYEQYF.

This clonotype was found a few times. The rearrangement uses TRBV11-2 and TRBJ2-7; D not certain. This CDR3 spans 13 amino acids. Germline CDR1 SGHAT, CDR2 FQNNGV. V dropped 8 bases and J dropped 3 bases, with 14 bases sitting between them. CDR3 loop: CASRSGTLYEQYF. CDR3 sequence (DNA): TGTGCCAGCCGGTCGGGTACTCTCTACGAGCAGTACTTC.

The chain joins TRBV6-2 or TRBV6-3 to TRBJ2-7, with TRBD2 identical over 8 bases. This CDR3 contains 15 residues. CDR1 MNHEY and CDR2 SVGEGT come from the germline V gene. Trimming removed 7 bases from V and 1 base from J; junction bases left unmatched: 9. CDR3 loop: CASKERPSGSYEQYF. The DNA for the CDR3 is TGTGCCAGCAAGGAACGTCCTAGCGGGTCCTACGAGCAGTACTTC.

This clonotype was counted between two and nine times. This chain connects TRBV4-1 to TRBJ1-5; 9 positions agree with TRBD1. Unmatched junction bases numbered 10, after V lost 4 bases and J lost 3 bases. The CDR3 runs to 17 residues. From germline, CDR1 is MGHRA and CDR2 YSYEKL. The DNA for the CDR3 is TGCGCCAGCAGCCGCCTGCCGGGGACAGGGATCAATCAGCCCCAGCATTTT. It translates to CASSRLPGTGINQPQHF.

The rearrangement uses TRBV2 and TRBJ2-7; D is tentatively TRBD1 or TRBD2 (7 bases each). Trimming pared 5 bases from V and 2 bases from J, leaving 19 bases between. Per the germline V gene, CDR1 is SNHLY and CDR2 is FYNNEI. This CDR3 contains 16 residues. CDR3 amino acids: CASSLQGRGATYEQYF. The CDR3 DNA follows: TGTGCCAGCAGTCTACAGGGGAGGGGGGCTACCTACGAGCAGTACTTC.